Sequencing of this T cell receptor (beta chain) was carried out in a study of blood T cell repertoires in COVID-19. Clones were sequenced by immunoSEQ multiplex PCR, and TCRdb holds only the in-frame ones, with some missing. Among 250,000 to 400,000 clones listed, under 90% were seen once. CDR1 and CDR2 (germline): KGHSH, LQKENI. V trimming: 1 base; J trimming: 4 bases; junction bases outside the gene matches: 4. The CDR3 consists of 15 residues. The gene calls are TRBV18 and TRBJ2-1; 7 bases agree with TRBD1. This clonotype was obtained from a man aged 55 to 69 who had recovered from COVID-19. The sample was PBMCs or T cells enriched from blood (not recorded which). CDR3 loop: CASSPRTGEYNEQFF. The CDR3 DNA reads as TGTGCCAGCTCACCACGCACAGGGGAATACAATGAGCAGTTCTTC.